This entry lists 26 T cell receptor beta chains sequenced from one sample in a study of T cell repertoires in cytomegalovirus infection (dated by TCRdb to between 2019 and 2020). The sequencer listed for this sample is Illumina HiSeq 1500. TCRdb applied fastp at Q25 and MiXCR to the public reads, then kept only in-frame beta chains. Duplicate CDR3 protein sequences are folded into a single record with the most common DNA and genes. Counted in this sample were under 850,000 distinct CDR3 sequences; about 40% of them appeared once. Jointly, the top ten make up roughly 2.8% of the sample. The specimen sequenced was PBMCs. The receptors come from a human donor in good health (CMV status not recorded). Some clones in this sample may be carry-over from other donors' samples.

The CDR3 DNA reads TGTGCCAGCAGCCAAGATCTCCCGTCTGCTAGCCTTGAAAAACTGTTTTTT. Its translation: CASSQDLPSASLEKLFF. The chain employs TRBV4-2 and TRBJ1-4; D is unresolved. The CDR3 loop spans 17 amino acids. Trimming took 0 bases from V and 7 from J, leaving 18 bases between them. Germline V gene data show CDR1 as LGHNA and CDR2 as YNFKEQ.

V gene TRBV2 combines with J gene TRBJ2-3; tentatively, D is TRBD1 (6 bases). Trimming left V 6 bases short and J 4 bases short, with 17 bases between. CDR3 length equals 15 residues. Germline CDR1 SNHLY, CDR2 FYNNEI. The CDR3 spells CASSQGSKVADTQYF. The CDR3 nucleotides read TGTGCCAGCAGCCAGGGGTCGAAGGTGGCAGATACGCAGTATTTT.

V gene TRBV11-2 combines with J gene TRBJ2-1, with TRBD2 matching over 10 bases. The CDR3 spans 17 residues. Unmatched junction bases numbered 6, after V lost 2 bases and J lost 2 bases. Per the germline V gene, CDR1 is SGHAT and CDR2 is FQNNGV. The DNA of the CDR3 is TGTGCCAGCAGCTTAAACCCTAGCGGGAGCCCCTACAATGAGCAGTTCTTC. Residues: CASSLNPSGSPYNEQFF.

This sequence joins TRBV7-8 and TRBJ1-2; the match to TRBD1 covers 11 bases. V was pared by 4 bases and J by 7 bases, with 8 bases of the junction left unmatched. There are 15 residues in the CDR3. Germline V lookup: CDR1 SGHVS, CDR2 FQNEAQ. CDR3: CASSWAGTGGTGYTF. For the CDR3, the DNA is TGTGCCAGCAGCTGGGCCGGGACAGGGGGGACTGGCTACACCTTC.

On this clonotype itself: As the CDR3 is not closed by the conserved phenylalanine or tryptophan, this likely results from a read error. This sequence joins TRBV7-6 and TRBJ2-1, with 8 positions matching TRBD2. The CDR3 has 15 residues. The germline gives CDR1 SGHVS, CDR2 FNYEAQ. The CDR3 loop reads CASSPQAGVYNEQFI. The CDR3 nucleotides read TGTGCTAGCAGCCCGCAAGCGGGGGTATACAATGAGCAGTTCATA.

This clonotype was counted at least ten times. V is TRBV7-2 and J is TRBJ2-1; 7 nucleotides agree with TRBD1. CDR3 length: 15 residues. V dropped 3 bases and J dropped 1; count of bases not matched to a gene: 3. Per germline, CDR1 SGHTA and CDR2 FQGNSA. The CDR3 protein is CASSFDRASYNEQFF. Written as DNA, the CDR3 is TGTGCCAGCAGCTTTGACAGGGCTTCCTACAATGAGCAGTTCTTC. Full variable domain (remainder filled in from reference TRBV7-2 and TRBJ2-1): GAGVSQSPSNKVTEKGKDVELRCDPISGHTALYWYRQSLGQGLEFLIYFQGNSAPDKSGLPSDRFSAERTGGSVSTLTIQRTQQEDSAVYLCASSFDRASYNEQFFGPGTRLTVL.

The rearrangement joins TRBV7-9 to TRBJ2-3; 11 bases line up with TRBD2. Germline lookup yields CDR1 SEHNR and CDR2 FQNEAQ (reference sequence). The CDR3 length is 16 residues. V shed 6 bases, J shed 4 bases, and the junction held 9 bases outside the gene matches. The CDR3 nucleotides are TGTGCCAGCAGGCCTAATAGCGGGGGGGCCGCAGATACGCAGTATTTT. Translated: CASRPNSGGAADTQYF.

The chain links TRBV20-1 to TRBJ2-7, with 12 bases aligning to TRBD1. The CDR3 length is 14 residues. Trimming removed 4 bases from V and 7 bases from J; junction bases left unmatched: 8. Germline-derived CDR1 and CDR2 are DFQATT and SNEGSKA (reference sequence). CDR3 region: CSATPGTGGREQYF. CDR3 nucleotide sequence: TGCAGTGCTACTCCCGGGACAGGGGGCAGGGAGCAGTACTTC.

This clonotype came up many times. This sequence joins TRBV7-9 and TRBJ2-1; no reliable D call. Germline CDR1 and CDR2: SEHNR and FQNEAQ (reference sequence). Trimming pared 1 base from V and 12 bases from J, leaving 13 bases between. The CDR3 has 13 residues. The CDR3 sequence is CASSLVSTSWQFF. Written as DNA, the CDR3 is TGTGCCAGCAGCTTAGTGTCAACGTCGTGGCAGTTCTTC.

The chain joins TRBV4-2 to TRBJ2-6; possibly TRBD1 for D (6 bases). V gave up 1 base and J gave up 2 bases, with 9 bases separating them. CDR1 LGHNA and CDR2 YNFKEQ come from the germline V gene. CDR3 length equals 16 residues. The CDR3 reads CASSQVQGTGANVLTF. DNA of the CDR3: TGTGCCAGCAGCCAAGTACAGGGTACTGGGGCCAACGTCCTGACTTTC.

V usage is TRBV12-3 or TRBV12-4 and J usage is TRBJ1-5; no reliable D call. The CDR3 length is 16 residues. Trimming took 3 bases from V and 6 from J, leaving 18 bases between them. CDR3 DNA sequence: TGTGCCAGCAGTTTTATTGTGGGCTACCGTATTCAGCCCCAGCATTTT. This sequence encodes CASSFIVGYRIQPQHF.

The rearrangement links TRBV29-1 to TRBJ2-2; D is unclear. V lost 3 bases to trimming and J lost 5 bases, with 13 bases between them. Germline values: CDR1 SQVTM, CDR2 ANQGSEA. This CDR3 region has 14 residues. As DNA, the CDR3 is TGCAGCGTTGAGTGGAGTTTTCGAACCGGGGAGCTGTTTTTT. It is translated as CSVEWSFRTGELFF.

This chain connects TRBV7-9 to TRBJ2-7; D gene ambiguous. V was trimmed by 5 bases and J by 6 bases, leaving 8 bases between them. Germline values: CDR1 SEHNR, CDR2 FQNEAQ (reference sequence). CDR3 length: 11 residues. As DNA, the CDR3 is TGTGCCAGCAGCCGGGCTAGCGAGCAGTACTTC. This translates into CASSRASEQYF.

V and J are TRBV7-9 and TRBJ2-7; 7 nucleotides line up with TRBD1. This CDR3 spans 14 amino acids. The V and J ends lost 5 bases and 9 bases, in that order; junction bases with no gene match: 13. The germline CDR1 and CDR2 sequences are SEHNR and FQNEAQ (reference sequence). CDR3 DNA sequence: TGTGCCAGCAGCGCTCCGGGACAGCATGCGGGGCAGTACTTC. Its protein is CASSAPGQHAGQYF.

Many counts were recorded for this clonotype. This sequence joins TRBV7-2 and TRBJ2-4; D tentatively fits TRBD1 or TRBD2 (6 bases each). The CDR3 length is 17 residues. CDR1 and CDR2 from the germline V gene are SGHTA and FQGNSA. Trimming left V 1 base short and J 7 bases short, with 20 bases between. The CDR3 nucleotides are TGTGCCAGCAGCTTAGGGGGCAGGGGCAGGGGACTCAACATTCAGTACTTC. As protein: CASSLGGRGRGLNIQYF.

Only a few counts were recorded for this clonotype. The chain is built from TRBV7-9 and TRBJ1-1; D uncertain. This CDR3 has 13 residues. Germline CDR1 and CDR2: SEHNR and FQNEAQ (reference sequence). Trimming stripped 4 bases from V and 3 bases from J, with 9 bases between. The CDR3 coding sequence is TGTGCCAGCAGCTCTATAATCGACACTGAAGCTTTCTTT. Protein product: CASSSIIDTEAFF. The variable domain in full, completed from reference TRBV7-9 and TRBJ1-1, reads DTGVSQNPRHKITKRGQNVTFRCDPISEHNRLYWYRQTLGQGPEFLTYFQNEAQLEKSRLLSDRFSAERPKGSFSTLEIQRTEQGDSAMYLCASSSIIDTEAFFGQGTRLTVV.

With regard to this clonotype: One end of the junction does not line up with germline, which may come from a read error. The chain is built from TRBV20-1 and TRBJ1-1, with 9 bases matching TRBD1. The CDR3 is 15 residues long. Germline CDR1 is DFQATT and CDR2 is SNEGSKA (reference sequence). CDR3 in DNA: TGCAGTACTAGCCGCCAGGGGACAGGGAAGGCTGAAGCTTTCTTT. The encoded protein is CSTSRQGTGKAEAFF.

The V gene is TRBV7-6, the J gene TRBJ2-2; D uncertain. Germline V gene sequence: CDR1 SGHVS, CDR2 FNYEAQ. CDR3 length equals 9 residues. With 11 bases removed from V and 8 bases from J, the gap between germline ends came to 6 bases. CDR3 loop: CAAGGELFF. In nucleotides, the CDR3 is TGTGCCGCCGGGGGGGAGCTGTTTTTT.

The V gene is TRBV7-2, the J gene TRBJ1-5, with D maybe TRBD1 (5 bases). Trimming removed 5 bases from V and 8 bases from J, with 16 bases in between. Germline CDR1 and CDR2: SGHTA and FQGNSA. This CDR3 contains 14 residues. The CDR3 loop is CASSPSGGGEPQHF. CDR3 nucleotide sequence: TGTGCCAGCAGCCCTTCCGGCGGGGGTGAGCCCCAGCATTTT.

The CDR3 DNA follows: TGTGCCAGCAGCGACGACAGATGGGGCTCACCCCTCCACTTT. This translates into CASSDDRWGSPLHF. The chain combines TRBV27 with TRBJ1-6; possible D gene TRBD1, 5 bases. V gave up 6 bases and J gave up 10 bases, with 16 bases separating them. CDR3 length: 14 residues. Germline V gene data show CDR1 as MNHEY and CDR2 as SMNVEV (reference sequence).

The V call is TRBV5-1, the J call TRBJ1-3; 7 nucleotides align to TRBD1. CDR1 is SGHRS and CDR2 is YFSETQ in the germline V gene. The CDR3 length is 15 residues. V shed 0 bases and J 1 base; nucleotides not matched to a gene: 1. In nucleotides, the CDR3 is TGCGCCAGCAGCTTGGAGGGGGCGTCTGGAAACACCATATATTTT. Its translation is CASSLEGASGNTIYF.

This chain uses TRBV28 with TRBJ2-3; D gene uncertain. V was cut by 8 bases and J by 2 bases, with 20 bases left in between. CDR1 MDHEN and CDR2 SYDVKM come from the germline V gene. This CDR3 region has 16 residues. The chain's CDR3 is CASPPTGRFFTDTQYF. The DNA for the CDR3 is TGTGCCAGCCCCCCCACCGGAAGATTTTTCACAGATACGCAGTATTTT. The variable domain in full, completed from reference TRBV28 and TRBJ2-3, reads DVKVTQSSRYLVKRTGEKVFLECVQDMDHENMFWYRQDPGLGLRLIYFSYDVKMKEKGDIPEGYSVSREKKERFSLILESASTNQTSMYLCASPPTGRFFTDTQYFGPGTRLTVL.

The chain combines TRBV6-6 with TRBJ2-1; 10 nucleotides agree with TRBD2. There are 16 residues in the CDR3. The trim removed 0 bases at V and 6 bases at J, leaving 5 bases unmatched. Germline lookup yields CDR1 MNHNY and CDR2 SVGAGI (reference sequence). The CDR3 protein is CASSYSLAGVGNEQFF. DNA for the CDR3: TGTGCCAGCAGTTACTCGCTAGCGGGGGTTGGCAATGAGCAGTTCTTC.

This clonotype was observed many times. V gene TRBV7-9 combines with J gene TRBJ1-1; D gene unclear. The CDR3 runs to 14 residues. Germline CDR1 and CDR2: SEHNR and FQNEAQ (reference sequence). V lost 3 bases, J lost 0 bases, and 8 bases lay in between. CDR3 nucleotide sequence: TGTGCCAGCAGCTTTAGTGCGTTGAACACTGAAGCTTTCTTT. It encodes CASSFSALNTEAFF.

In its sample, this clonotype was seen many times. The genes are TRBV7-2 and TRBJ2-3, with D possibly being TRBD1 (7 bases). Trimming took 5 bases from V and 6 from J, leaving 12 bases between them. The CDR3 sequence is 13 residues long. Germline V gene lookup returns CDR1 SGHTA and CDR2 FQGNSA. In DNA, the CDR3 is TGTGCCAGCAGCGAGGGGGCGGGGGATACGCAGTATTTT. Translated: CASSEGAGDTQYF.

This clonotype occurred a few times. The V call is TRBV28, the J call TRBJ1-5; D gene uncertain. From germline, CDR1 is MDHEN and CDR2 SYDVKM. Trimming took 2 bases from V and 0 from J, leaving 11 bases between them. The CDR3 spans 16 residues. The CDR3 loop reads CASSLALGNSNQPQHF. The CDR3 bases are TGTGCCAGCAGTTTAGCTCTTGGAAATAGCAATCAGCCCCAGCATTTT.